The clone carrying this T cell receptor (beta chain) was seen once. Its specificity is unknown. The data were obtained in a study of shared clonotypes between healthy human individuals. General study points: An effect of sequencing depth on clonotype sharing among donors was expected.

The CDR3 has 15 amino acids. Deletions cut 2 bases from V and 6 bases from J, with 17 bases between. Germline V gene sequence: CDR1 MNHNY, CDR2 SVGAGI (reference sequence). Authors' analysis steps: ImmunoSEQ sequences covered only the junction and lacked quality scores; filtering therefore differed. Measured with immunoSEQ multiplex PCR; TCRdb has only the in-frame clones, and not every one. Clone size and the V and J calls come from that table; the DNA yielded D and trimming. The sample has 1,400,000 or so clones, 98% seen once. The rearrangement links TRBV6-6 to TRBJ2-7, with TRBD2 as a possible D gene (6 bases). The sequencing sample was made of naive CD4+ T cells sorted from blood. Stated subset: CD45RA+ positively selected. This TCR was sampled from a man under 40 in good health. The CDR3 DNA reads TGTGCCAGCAGTTACACGGGACTTTTGTCTGGCGAGCAGTACTTC. Its protein is CASSYTGLLSGEQYF.